The TCR beta chain under discussion was sequenced for a study of blood T cell repertoires in COVID-19. As for the study in general: Nucleic acid was either cDNA or gDNA, and it came from T cells, B-cell-depleted T cells, or PBMCs.

The V end was cut by 1 base, the J end by 4 bases, with 10 bases between. Germline V gene lookup returns CDR1 SGHAT and CDR2 FQNNGV. The CDR3 extends over 15 amino acids. Profiling relied on immunoSEQ multiplex PCR, and the TCRdb table lists in-frame clones only, not all of them. The sample yields some 300,000 clones, 90% seen once. The TCR sequence derives from a woman younger than 35 with acute COVID-19. Material for sequencing was PBMCs or T cells enriched from blood (not recorded which). The V gene is TRBV11-2, the J gene TRBJ2-2, with D perhaps TRBD1 (5 bases). CDR3 sequence reads: CASSLVGALTGELFF. For the CDR3, the DNA is TGTGCCAGCAGCTTAGTAGGGGCCCTCACCGGGGAGCTGTTTTTT.